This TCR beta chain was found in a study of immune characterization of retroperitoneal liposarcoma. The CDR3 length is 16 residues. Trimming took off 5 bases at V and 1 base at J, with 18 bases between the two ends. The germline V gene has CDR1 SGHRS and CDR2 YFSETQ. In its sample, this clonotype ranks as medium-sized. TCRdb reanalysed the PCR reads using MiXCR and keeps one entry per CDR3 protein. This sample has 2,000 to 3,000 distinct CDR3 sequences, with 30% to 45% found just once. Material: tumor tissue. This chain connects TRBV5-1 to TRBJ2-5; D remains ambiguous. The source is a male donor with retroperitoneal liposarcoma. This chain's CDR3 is CASSGQGGGSQETQYF. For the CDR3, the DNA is TGCGCCAGCAGTGGGCAAGGCGGTGGGTCCCAAGAGACCCAGTACTTC.